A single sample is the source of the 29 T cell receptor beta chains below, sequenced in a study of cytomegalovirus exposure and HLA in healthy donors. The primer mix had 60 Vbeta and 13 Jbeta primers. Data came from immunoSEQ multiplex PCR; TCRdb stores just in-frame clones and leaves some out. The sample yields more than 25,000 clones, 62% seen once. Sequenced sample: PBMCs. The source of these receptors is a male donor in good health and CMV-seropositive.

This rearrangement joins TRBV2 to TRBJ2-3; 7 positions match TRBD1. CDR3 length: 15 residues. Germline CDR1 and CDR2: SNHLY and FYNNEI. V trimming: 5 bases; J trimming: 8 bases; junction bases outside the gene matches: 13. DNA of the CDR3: TGTGCCAGCAGTTCCGGACAGGTTGCCCCGGGTACGCAGTATTTT. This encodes CASSSGQVAPGTQYF.

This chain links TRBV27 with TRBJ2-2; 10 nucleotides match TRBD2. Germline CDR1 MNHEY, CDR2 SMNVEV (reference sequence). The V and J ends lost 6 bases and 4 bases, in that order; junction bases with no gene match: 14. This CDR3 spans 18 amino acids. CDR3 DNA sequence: TGTGCCAGCAGCACAACGACCCTGATAGCGGGGGGCACCGGGGAGCTGTTTTTT. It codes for CASSTTTLIAGGTGELFF.

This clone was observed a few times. CDR3 bases: TGTGCCAGCAGCCGGGACAGGGGGCTGAGTACTGAAGCTTTCTTT. Translated, it gives CASSRDRGLSTEAFF. The chain has TRBV6-5 and TRBJ1-1, with 12 bases that match TRBD1. The junction had 7 bases not matched to a gene; V was cut back by 6 bases and J by 5 bases. CDR3 size: 15 residues. Germline V gives CDR1 MNHEY, CDR2 SVGAGI.

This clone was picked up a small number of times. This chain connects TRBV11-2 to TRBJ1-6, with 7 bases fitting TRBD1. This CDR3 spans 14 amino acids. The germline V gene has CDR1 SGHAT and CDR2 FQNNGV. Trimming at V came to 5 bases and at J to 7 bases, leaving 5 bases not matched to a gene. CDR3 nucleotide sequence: TGTGCCAGCAGCCTCGCGACAGGGAATTCACCCCTCCACTTT. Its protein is CASSLATGNSPLHF.

The CDR3 loop is CSVTLSGSLYEQYF. CDR3 nucleotide sequence: TGCAGCGTGACCCTTAGCGGGAGTTTATACGAGCAGTACTTC. The rearrangement joins TRBV29-1 to TRBJ2-7; 9 positions agree with TRBD2. Looked up from germline, CDR1 is SQVTM and CDR2 is ANQGSEA. V lost 6 bases to trimming and J lost 4 bases; unmatched junction nucleotides: 10. CDR3 length: 14 residues.

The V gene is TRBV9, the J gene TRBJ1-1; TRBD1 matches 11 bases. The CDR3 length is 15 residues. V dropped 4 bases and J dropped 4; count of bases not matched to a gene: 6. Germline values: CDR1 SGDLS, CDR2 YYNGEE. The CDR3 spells CASSKGTGGGTEAFF. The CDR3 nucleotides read TGTGCCAGCAGCAAAGGGACAGGGGGTGGCACTGAAGCTTTCTTT.

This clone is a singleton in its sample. The CDR3 reads CAWGQWTVQETQYF. CDR3 DNA: TGTGCCTGGGGACAATGGACAGTCCAAGAGACCCAGTACTTC. This chain connects TRBV30 to TRBJ2-5, with D possibly matching TRBD1 (6 bases). Trimming cost V 5 bases and J 1 base, with 14 bases left between them. This CDR3 spans 14 amino acids. The germline V gene has CDR1 GTSNPN and CDR2 SVGIG (reference sequence). Full variable domain (outside the CDR3, taken from reference TRBV30 and TRBJ2-5): SQTIHQWPATLVQPVGSPLSLECTVEGTSNPNLYWYRQAAGRGLQLLFYSVGIGQISSEVPQNLSASRPQDRQFILSSKKLLLSDSGFYLCAWGQWTVQETQYFGPGTRLLVL.

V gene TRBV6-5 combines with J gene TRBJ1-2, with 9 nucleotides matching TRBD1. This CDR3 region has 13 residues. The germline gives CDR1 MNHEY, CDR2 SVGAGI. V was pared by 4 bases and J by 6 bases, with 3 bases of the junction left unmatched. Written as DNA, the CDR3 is TGTGCCAGCAGTTCACAGGGGGCGGATGGCTACACCTTC. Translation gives CASSSQGADGYTF.

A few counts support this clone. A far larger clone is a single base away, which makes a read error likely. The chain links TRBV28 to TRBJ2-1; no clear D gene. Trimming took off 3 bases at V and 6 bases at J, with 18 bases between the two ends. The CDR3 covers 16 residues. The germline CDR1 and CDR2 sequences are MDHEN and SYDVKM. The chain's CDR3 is CASSLFGQRVGNEQFF. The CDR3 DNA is TGTGCCAGCAGTTTGTTTGGGCAGAGAGTTGGCAATGAGCAGTTCTTC.

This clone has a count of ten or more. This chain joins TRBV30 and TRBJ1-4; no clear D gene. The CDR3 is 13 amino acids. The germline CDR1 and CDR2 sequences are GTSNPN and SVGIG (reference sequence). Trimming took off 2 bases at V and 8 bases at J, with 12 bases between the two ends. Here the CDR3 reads CAWSLGGPEKLFF. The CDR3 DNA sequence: TGTGCCTGGAGTTTGGGAGGGCCCGAAAAACTGTTTTTT.

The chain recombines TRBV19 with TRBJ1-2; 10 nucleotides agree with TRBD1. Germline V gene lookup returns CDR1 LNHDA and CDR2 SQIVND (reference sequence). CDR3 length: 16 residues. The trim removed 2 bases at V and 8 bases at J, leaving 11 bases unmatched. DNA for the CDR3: TGTGCCAGTAGTATACCTCCGGGACAGGGGCTTGGCGGCTACACCTTC. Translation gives CASSIPPGQGLGGYTF.

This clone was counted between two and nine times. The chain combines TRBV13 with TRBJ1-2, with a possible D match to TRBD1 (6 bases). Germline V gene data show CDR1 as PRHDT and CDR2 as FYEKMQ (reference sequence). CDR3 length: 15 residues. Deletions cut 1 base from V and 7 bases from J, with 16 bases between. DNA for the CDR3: TGTGCCAGCAGCTTAGAGGTGGGGGCGGCTGGTGGCTACACCTTC. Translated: CASSLEVGAAGGYTF.

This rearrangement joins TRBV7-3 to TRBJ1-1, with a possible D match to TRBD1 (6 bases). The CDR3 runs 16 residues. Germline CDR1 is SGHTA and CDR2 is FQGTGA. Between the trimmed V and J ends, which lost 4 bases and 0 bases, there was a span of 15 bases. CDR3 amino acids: CASSSTGKPMNTEAFF. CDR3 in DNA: TGTGCCAGCAGCTCCACAGGGAAACCCATGAACACTGAAGCTTTCTTT.

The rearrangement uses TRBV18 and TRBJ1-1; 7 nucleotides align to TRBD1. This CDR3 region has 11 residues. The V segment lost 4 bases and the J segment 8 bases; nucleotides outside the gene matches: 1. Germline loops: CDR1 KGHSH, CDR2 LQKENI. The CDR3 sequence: CASSRQGEAFF. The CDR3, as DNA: TGTGCCAGCTCACGACAGGGAGAAGCTTTCTTT.

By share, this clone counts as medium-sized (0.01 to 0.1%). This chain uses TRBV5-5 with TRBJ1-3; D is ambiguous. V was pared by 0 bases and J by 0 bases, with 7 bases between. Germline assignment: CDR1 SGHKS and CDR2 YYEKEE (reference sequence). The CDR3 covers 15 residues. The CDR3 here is CASSLEAHSGNTIYF. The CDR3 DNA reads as TGTGCCAGCAGCTTGGAAGCCCACTCTGGAAACACCATATATTTT.

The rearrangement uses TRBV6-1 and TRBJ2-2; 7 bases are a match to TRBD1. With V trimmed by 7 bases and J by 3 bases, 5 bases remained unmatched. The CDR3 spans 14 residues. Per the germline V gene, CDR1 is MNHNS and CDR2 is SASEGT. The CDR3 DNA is TGTGCCAGCACCGGGGACAGAGACACCGGGGAGCTGTTTTTT. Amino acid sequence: CASTGDRDTGELFF.

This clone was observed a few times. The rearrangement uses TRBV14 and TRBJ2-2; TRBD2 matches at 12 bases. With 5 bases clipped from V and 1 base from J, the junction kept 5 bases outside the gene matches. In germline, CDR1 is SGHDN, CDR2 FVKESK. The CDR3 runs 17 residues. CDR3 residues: CASSYGLAGLNTGELFF. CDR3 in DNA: TGTGCCAGCAGCTACGGACTAGCGGGACTGAACACCGGGGAGCTGTTTTTT. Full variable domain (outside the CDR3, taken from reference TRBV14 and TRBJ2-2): EAGVTQFPSHSVIEKGQTVTLRCDPISGHDNLYWYRRVMGKEIKFLLHFVKESKQDESGMPNNRFLAERTGGTYSTLKVQPAELEDSGVYFCASSYGLAGLNTGELFFGEGSRLTVL.

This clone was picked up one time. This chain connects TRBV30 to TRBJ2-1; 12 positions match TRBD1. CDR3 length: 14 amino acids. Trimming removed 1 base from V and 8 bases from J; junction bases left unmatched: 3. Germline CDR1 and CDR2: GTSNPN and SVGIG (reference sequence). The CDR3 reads CAWSAGTGGHEQFF. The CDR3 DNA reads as TGTGCCTGGAGTGCAGGGACAGGGGGCCATGAGCAGTTCTTC.

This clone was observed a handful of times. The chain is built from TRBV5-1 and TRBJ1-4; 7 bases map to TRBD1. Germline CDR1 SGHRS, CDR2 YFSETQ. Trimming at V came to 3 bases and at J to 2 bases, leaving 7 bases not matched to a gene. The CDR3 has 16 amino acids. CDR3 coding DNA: TGCGCCAGCAGCTACACAGGGGCTGTCACTAATGAAAAACTGTTTTTT. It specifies CASSYTGAVTNEKLFF.

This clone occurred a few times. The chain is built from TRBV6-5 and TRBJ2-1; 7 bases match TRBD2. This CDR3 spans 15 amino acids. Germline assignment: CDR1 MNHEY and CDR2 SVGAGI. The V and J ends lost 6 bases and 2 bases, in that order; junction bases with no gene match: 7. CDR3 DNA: TGTGCCAGCAGGTCCCCGGGAGGCACCTACAATGAGCAGTTCTTC. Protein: CASRSPGGTYNEQFF.

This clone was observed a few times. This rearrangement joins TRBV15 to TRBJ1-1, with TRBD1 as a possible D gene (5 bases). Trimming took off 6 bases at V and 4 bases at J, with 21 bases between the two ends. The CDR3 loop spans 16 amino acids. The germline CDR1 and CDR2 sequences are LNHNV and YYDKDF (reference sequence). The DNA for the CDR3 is TGTGCCACCAGTAGGGCCGGGGGATTAAGGGGCACTGAAGCTTTCTTT. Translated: CATSRAGGLRGTEAFF.

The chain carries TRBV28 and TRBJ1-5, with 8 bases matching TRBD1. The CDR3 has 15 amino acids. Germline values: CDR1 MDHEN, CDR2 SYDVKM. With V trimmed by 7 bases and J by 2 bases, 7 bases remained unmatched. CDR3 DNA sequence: TGTGCCAGCAAACCCGGGACAGGAGGCAATCAGCCCCAGCATTTT. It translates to CASKPGTGGNQPQHF.

This CDR3 reads CASRNSYEQYF. CDR3 DNA: TGTGCCAGCAGAAACAGCTACGAGCAGTACTTC. This chain connects TRBV27 to TRBJ2-7; D is unclear. The ends were cut back, 6 bases at V and 3 bases at J, with 6 bases in the middle. The CDR3 loop spans 11 amino acids. Germline CDR1 and CDR2: MNHEY and SMNVEV (reference sequence).

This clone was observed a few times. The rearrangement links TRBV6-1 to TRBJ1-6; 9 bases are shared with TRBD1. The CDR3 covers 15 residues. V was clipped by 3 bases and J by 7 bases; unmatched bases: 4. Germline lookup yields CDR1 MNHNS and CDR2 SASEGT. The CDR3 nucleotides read TGTGCCAGCAGTGAGGTGACAGGGGGAAATTCACCCCTCCACTTT. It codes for CASSEVTGGNSPLHF.

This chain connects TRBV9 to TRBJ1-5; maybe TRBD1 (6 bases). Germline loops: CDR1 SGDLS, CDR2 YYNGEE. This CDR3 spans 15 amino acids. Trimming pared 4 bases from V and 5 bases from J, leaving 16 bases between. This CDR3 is CASSPSGDKHQPQHF. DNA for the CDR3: TGTGCCAGCAGCCCCTCTGGGGACAAACATCAGCCCCAGCATTTT.

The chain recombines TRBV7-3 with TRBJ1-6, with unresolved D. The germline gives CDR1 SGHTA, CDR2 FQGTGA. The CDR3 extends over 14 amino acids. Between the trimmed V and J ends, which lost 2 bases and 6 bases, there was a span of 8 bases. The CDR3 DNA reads TGTGCCAGCAGCTTAGGGCAGTTTAATTCACCCCTCCACTTT. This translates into CASSLGQFNSPLHF.

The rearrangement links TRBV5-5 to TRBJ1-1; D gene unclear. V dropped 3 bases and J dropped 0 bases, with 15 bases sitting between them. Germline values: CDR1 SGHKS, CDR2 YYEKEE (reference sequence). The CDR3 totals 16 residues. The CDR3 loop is CASSSVGRRLNTEAFF. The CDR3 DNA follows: TGTGCCAGCAGCTCCGTAGGGCGGAGGTTGAACACTGAAGCTTTCTTT. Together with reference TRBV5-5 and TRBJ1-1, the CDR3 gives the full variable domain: DAGVTQSPTHLIKTRGQQVTLRCSPISGHKSVSWYQQVLGQGPQFIFQYYEKEERGRGNFPDRFSARQFPNYSSELNVNALLLGDSALYLCASSSVGRRLNTEAFFGQGTRLTVV.

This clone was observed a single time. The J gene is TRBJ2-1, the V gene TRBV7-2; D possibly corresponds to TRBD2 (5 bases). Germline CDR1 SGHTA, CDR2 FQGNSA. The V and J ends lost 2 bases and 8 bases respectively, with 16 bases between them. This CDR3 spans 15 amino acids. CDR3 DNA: TGTGCCAGCAGCTTAATGAGCGGTCGTCGCGATGAGCAGTTCTTC. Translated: CASSLMSGRRDEQFF. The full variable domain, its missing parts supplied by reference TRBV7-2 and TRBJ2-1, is GAGVSQSPSNKVTEKGKDVELRCDPISGHTALYWYRQSLGQGLEFLIYFQGNSAPDKSGLPSDRFSAERTGGSVSTLTIQRTQQEDSAVYLCASSLMSGRRDEQFFGPGTRLTVL.

In DNA, the CDR3 is TGTGCCAGCAGCTTCTATCGCCCCGGGGAGCTGTTTTTT. This translates into CASSFYRPGELFF. The V call is TRBV7-3, the J call TRBJ2-2, with D uncertain. Trimming took 3 bases from V and 6 from J, leaving 8 bases between them. Per germline, CDR1 SGHTA and CDR2 FQGTGA. The CDR3 runs to 13 residues.